The sample holds a few counts of the clone carrying this TCR beta chain. The antigen is undetermined. Per the germline V gene, CDR1 is MNHNS and CDR2 is SASEGT. Trimming cost V 6 bases and J 0 bases, with 11 bases left between them. This CDR3 comprises 15 residues. Diagnostic decisions used clinical symptoms, serum thyroxine and TRAb, thyroid ultrasound and orbital computed tomography. This record belongs to a study of T cells in Graves' hyperthyroidism and ophthalmopathy. Whole-study findings and limits: Most expanded thyroid clonotypes above 0.001 recurred in blood.

RNA transcripts gave rise to amplified TCR beta CDR3 regions. The HTBI primer set drove a first-round RT-PCR of the TCR CDR3. TCRdb re-derived calls from the multiplex PCR reads in MiXCR, one entry per CDR3 protein. The data show around 450,000 distinct CDR3 sequences, about a sixth seen once. The receptor was derived from a woman under 30 with Graves' hyperthyroidism. Material for sequencing was blood. The chain joins TRBV6-1 to TRBJ2-2; tentative D call: TRBD1 (6 bases). The DNA for the CDR3 is TGTGCCAGCAGCCTCAGGGGACCGAACACCGGGGAGCTGTTTTTT. It translates to CASSLRGPNTGELFF.